The 13 T cell receptor beta chains reported below all come from one sample, sequenced in a study of blood T cell repertoires in COVID-19. TCRdb's copy holds only in-frame clones and misses some; the assay was immunoSEQ multiplex PCR. Of a few hundred thousand clones listed, 88% are singletons. Sequencing was done on a sample of peripheral blood. The receptors were sampled from a woman aged 30 to 39 with COVID-19, enrolled during active disease.

V and J are TRBV7-8 and TRBJ2-5; maybe TRBD1 (6 bases). The CDR3 contains 14 residues. Germline assignment: CDR1 SGHVS and CDR2 FQNEAQ. Trimming cost V 4 bases and J 7 bases, with 16 bases left between them. In DNA, the CDR3 is TGTGCCAGCAGCTCCGACAGGTCCTTTGGGACCCAGTACTTC. It encodes CASSSDRSFGTQYF.

V gene TRBV7-9 combines with J gene TRBJ2-2; 7 bases fit TRBD2. V was clipped by 2 bases and J by 3 bases; unmatched bases: 0. The CDR3 is 14 amino acids. Looked up from germline, CDR1 is SEHNR and CDR2 is FQNEAQ (reference sequence). The CDR3: CASSLRGDTGELFF. CDR3 DNA sequence: TGTGCCAGCAGCTTACGGGGGGACACCGGGGAGCTGTTTTTT.

V usage is TRBV6-5 and J usage is TRBJ2-5; TRBD1 matches 7 bases. The CDR3 has 16 amino acids. V was pared by 4 bases and J by 7 bases, with 15 bases of the junction left unmatched. In germline, CDR1 is MNHEY, CDR2 SVGAGI. The chain's CDR3 is CASSSKMTGSYGTQYF. The CDR3 bases are TGTGCCAGCAGTTCTAAAATGACAGGGAGTTACGGGACCCAGTACTTC.

The gene calls are TRBV5-8 and TRBJ2-5; a weak D match, TRBD1 (6 bases). CDR3 length: 13 amino acids. V was pared by 0 bases and J by 5 bases, with 8 bases between. CDR1 is SGHTS, CDR2 YDEGEE, per germline. The CDR3 spells CASSLGQVETQYF. For the CDR3, the DNA is TGTGCCAGCAGCTTGGGACAGGTCGAGACCCAGTACTTC.

The chain carries TRBV4-1 and TRBJ2-1; 9 positions agree with TRBD2. The CDR3 is 14 amino acids. CDR1 and CDR2 from the germline V gene are MGHRA and YSYEKL. The junction had 5 bases not matched to a gene; V was cut back by 1 base and J by 10 bases. This chain's CDR3 is CASSQGPSGTEQFF. CDR3 coding DNA: TGCGCCAGCAGCCAAGGGCCTAGCGGGACGGAGCAGTTCTTC.

The chain's CDR3 is CASSYDPSEENTIYF. The CDR3 DNA reads TGCGCCAGCAGCTACGATCCCTCGGAGGAAAACACCATATATTTT. The gene calls are TRBV5-1 and TRBJ1-3; D not resolved. V gave up 3 bases and J gave up 6 bases, with 16 bases separating them. Germline V gives CDR1 SGHRS, CDR2 YFSETQ. This CDR3 is built from 15 residues.

V and J are TRBV5-4 and TRBJ1-1; D might be TRBD1 (5 bases). V shed 0 bases and J shed 2 bases, with 8 bases lying between them. CDR1 is SGHNT, CDR2 YYREEE, per germline (reference sequence). The CDR3 is 14 amino acids. The CDR3 region is CASSLDRFNTEAFF. CDR3 in DNA: TGTGCCAGCAGCTTGGACAGGTTTAACACTGAAGCTTTCTTT.

The CDR3 region is CASSLGAGEGYGYTF. CDR3 bases: TGTGCCAGCAGCTTAGGGGCAGGGGAGGGCTATGGCTACACCTTC. The chain carries TRBV7-2 and TRBJ1-2; a possible D gene is TRBD1 (6 bases). The CDR3 runs 15 residues. Germline CDR1 reads SGHTA; CDR2 reads FQGNSA. V was shortened by 1 base and J by 4 bases, with 13 bases between the two germline ends. The complete variable domain, with remaining parts taken from reference TRBV7-2 and TRBJ1-2, reads GAGVSQSPSNKVTEKGKDVELRCDPISGHTALYWYRQSLGQGLEFLIYFQGNSAPDKSGLPSDRFSAERTGGSVSTLTIQRTQQEDSAVYLCASSLGAGEGYGYTFGSGTRLTVV.

The chain joins TRBV28 to TRBJ1-4, with 7 bases that match TRBD1. V lost 3 bases to trimming and J lost 9 bases; unmatched junction nucleotides: 7. The CDR3 covers 14 residues. The germline V gene has CDR1 MDHEN and CDR2 SYDVKM. Here the CDR3 reads CASSFRDRFKKLFF. CDR3 coding DNA: TGTGCCAGCAGTTTCCGGGACAGATTTAAAAAACTGTTTTTT.

V gene TRBV4-3 combines with J gene TRBJ2-1; 10 positions match TRBD2. CDR3 size: 18 residues. V lost 0 bases to trimming and J lost 3 bases; unmatched junction nucleotides: 8. CDR1 LGHNA and CDR2 YSLEER come from the germline V gene. In DNA, the CDR3 is TGCGCCAGCAGCCAAGAACCCACTACTAGCGGGAACTACAATGAGCAGTTCTTC. Translation gives CASSQEPTTSGNYNEQFF.

The V gene is TRBV7-8, the J gene TRBJ1-1; TRBD1 matches 7 bases. CDR1 and CDR2 (germline): SGHVS, FQNEAQ. The CDR3 contains 15 residues. The V and J ends lost 5 bases and 4 bases, in that order; junction bases with no gene match: 10. CDR3 sequence: CASSPTGVEATEAFF. The CDR3 nucleotides read TGTGCCAGCAGCCCTACAGGGGTTGAGGCCACTGAAGCTTTCTTT.

The chain uses TRBV30 and TRBJ1-6; weak D call: TRBD1 (5 bases). The CDR3 has 14 residues. Germline loops: CDR1 GTSNPN, CDR2 SVGIG (reference sequence). Deletions cut 2 bases from V and 9 bases from J, with 14 bases between. The CDR3 spells CAWSRVSGGSPLHF. The DNA for the CDR3 is TGTGCCTGGAGTCGCGTATCGGGGGGTTCACCCCTCCACTTT.

This clone was observed a single time. The chain uses TRBV6-1 and TRBJ1-6; D is ambiguous. Germline values: CDR1 MNHNS, CDR2 SASEGT. The CDR3 runs 14 residues. V gave up 3 bases and J gave up 3 bases, with 6 bases separating them. CDR3 region: CASSDGSYNSPLHF. Written as DNA, the CDR3 is TGTGCCAGCAGTGATGGCAGCTATAATTCACCCCTCCACTTT.